Reported below is one TCR beta chain. No cognate antigen has been identified for it. Per-base quality was not reported, and no clone a single base away is much larger than it. These data come from a study of T cells in Graves' hyperthyroidism and ophthalmopathy (dated by TCRdb to between 2017 and 2020). Study-level background: Peripheral blood was collected at initial diagnosis, before any treatment. To identify TCR V-J signatures that set the groups apart, the researchers used a discovery cohort of 100 patients, made up of 40 to 45 with Graves' ophthalmopathy and 57 with stable Graves' hyperthyroidism. Prospective prediction of ophthalmopathy was tested in an independent validation cohort of fewer than 20 hyperthyroidism patients and roughly 16 patients who later progressed to ophthalmopathy. The 90 to 100 discovery patients were randomly divided into training and test sets at a 7:3 ratio. In several Graves' hyperthyroidism patients, the study also compared T-cell repertoires from thyroid tissue with T-cell repertoires from blood. Following sampling, methimazole starting at 30 mg daily was given to hyperthyroidism patients, and high-dose intravenous methylprednisolone was given to ophthalmopathy patients. TCR Vbeta CDR3 sequencing of 135 peripheral blood samples (43 ophthalmopathy, about 74 hyperthyroidism and roughly 17 progressor patients) is reported in the paper.

The cysteine opens and the phenylalanine closes a CDR3 of 17 amino acids. The retained sequence is limited to the CDR3, 51 bases, with the frame set at the first base. Via the germline V gene (reference sequence), CDR1 is LNHDA and CDR2 SQIVND. Trimming takes 3 bases from V and 0 bases from J, and the germline ends sit 15 bases apart. Amplification of TCR beta CDR3 regions was carried out from RNA transcripts. For the first round of RT-PCR on the TCR CDR3, the HTBI primer set was used together with the Qiagen OneStep RT-PCR kit. Libraries were constructed in a second round of multiplex PCR, after which size selection and purification were carried out. The libraries were sequenced on an Illumina HiSeq2000 using paired-end 100 bp reads. The authors' pipeline ran thus. SOAPnuke was used to process the raw data, with reads discarded if the reads contained adapters or uncalled bases, had a mean Phred below 15, or lacked an exact constant-primer or identifier match. High-quality paired reads were merged using COPE v1.2.5, and each unique nucleotide sequence was defined as a clonotype. MiTCR v1.1 was used to align clonotypes to the IMGT TRBV, TRBD and TRBJ reference segments. Analysis was restricted to V-J combinations with a frequency above 0.0001, which covered about 99% of repertoires. The TCS score was defined as the ratio of F50 (clonal expansion) to E x V (chaos), calculated using BLOSUM62-based TCRdist between CDR3 peptides within each V-J. Welch's t-statistics and random forest reduced roughly 500 V-J features to 10 to 15, which were used in a naive Bayes classifier (R e1071). TCRdb reanalyzed the raw reads on its own, using fastp at Q25 for trimming and MiXCR for clone calling, and kept in-frame beta chains. Under each unique CDR3 protein, matching rows form one entry showing the most common genes and DNA. TCRdb assigned the V and J calls; the authors' analysis was not used. For this sample the table gives roughly 550,000 distinct CDR3 sequences, of which roughly 16% were detected only once. The biggest ten clones account for about 31% of the sample.

Results and caveats for the whole study, not just this receptor: In validation, the model predicted progression to ophthalmopathy with just under 71% sensitivity and 72% to 85% specificity, a median of about six months before onset. Most expanded thyroid clonotypes (frequency above 0.001) were also detected in blood, a finding suggesting that blood repertoires may reflect thyroid immune responses. No statistical method was used to set the sample size in advance, and investigators knew the group allocation. A 13 V-J signature model separated ophthalmopathy from stable hyperthyroidism, with nearly 90% sensitivity and just under 84% specificity in cross-validation and 80%/75% in testing.

Ophthalmopathy patients had moderately to severely active disease, Clinical Activity Score of at least 3, NOSPECS grade of at least 4, and duration under 3 months. Any patient with an uncontrolled infection, another autoimmune disease, pregnancy or lactation was excluded. Clinical symptoms, serum thyroxine and TRAb, thyroid ultrasound, and orbital computed tomography formed the basis for the diagnoses. Ficoll-Paque density gradient centrifugation was used to isolate PBMCs from 9.5 to 10 ml of fresh peripheral blood. Total RNA was extracted with Trizol reagent, and quality was checked on an Agilent 2100 Bioanalyzer.

Sequencing was performed on blood. The V gene is TRBV19 and the J gene is TRBJ1-5; the D gene is unclear. The clonotype was recovered from a woman aged 25 to 39 with Graves' ophthalmopathy. CDR3 sequence: CASSIAGWRVSNQPQHF. The DNA sequence is as follows: TGTGCCAGTAGTATCGCCGGCTGGAGAGTTAGCAATCAGCCCCAGCATTTT.